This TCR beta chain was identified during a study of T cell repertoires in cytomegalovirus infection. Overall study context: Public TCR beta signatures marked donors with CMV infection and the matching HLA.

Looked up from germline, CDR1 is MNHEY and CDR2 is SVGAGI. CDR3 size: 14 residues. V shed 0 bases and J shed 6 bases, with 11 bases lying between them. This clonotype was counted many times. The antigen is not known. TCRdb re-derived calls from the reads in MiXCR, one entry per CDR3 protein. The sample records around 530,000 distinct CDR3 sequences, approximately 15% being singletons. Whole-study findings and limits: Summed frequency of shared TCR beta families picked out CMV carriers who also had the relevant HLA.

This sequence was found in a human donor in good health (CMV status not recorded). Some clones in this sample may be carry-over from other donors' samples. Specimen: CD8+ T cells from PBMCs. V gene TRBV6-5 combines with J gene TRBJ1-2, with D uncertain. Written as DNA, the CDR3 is TGTGCCAGCAGTTACTCGAAAGGGATGGATGGCTACACCTTC. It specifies CASSYSKGMDGYTF.